This T cell receptor (beta chain) was documented in a study of beta chain features in type 1 diabetes. Study results and limitations: Whether HLA type affects TCRB rearrangement stayed undetermined in the present work. Fewer insertions but more deletions were seen at VDJ junctions in type 1 diabetes patients. Compared with healthy donors, patients appeared to share more similar naive, central memory and regulatory TCRB repertoires. All four CD4+ subsets from Type 1 diabetes patients carried moderately but significantly shorter TCRB CDR3s.

As every portion of the isolated RNA was reverse transcribed, the sequencing read expressed TCRB transcripts. Some clones are missing from TCRdb's copy, which holds only in-frame ones; the method was immunoSEQ multiplex PCR. The repertoire holds over 350,000 clones, with about 15% as singletons. CDR1 and CDR2 from the germline V gene are MDHEN and SYDVKM. Trimming removed 6 bases from V and 7 bases from J; junction bases left unmatched: 10. The CDR3 is 14 residues long. Worth noting for this clone: Its cognate antigen is unknown.

V is TRBV28 and J is TRBJ1-2; 8 nucleotides match TRBD1. The origin of this receptor is a woman between 18 and 29 years old in good health. What was sequenced was naive CD4+ T cells from blood. The DNA for the CDR3 is TGTGCCAGCAGACCTGGACAGGGAAGTATTGGCTACACCTTC. Translation gives CASRPGQGSIGYTF.